The next 20 T cell receptor beta chains were all read from a single sample in a study of PD-L1 blockade in urothelial cancer. Time point meaning: peripheral blood 6 weeks after treatment start. Here immunoSEQ multiplex PCR was the method, and the copy in TCRdb shows in-frame clones only, minus some. In the table there are 45,000 to 60,000 clones, 88% of which are singletons. The material was PBMCs, obtained around atezolizumab (anti-PD-L1) treatment. These TCRs come from a man aged 55 to 70 with urothelial cancer.

The chain joins TRBV7-9 to TRBJ2-6; 9 bases match TRBD2. Germline lookup yields CDR1 SEHNR and CDR2 FQNEAQ (reference sequence). The CDR3 has 17 residues. Trimming removed 3 bases from V and 0 bases from J; junction bases left unmatched: 3. The CDR3 region is CASSFLTSGSGANVLTF. CDR3 in DNA: TGTGCCAGCAGCTTTTTGACTAGCGGCTCTGGGGCCAACGTCCTGACTTTC.

The chain uses TRBV10-3 and TRBJ1-2; 11 bases match TRBD1. J lost 0 bases, V lost 4 bases, and 1 base had no gene match. This CDR3 is built from 15 residues. Germline V lookup: CDR1 ENHRY, CDR2 SYGVKD. The CDR3 reads CAISAGQGANYGYTF. The CDR3, as DNA: TGTGCCATCAGTGCGGGACAGGGGGCTAACTATGGCTACACCTTC.

The chain combines TRBV5-6 with TRBJ1-1; 8 bases fit TRBD1. This CDR3 region has 14 residues. Germline assignment: CDR1 SGHDT and CDR2 YYEEEE. V lost 2 bases to trimming and J lost 1 base; unmatched junction nucleotides: 1. CDR3 bases: TGTGCCAGCAGCTTCGACAGGGGGAACACTGAAGCTTTCTTT. Encoded protein: CASSFDRGNTEAFF.

The V call is TRBV18, the J call TRBJ2-5; D might be TRBD2 (5 bases). Germline CDR1 KGHSH, CDR2 LQKENI. V shed 6 bases and J shed 5 bases, with 16 bases lying between them. The CDR3 totals 14 residues. CDR3 DNA: TGTGCCAGCTCCCCAAGTCGGGGTAAGGAGACCCAGTACTTC. It codes for CASSPSRGKETQYF.

The genes are TRBV10-3 and TRBJ2-5, with no clear D. The CDR3 sequence is 14 residues long. Trimming left V 0 bases short and J 4 bases short, with 9 bases between. The germline V gene encodes CDR1 ENHRY and CDR2 SYGVKD. This CDR3 is CAISESLGSETQYF. CDR3 in DNA: TGTGCCATCAGTGAGTCTTTGGGCTCAGAGACCCAGTACTTC.

V usage is TRBV5-4 and J usage is TRBJ2-4; D may be TRBD1 (6 bases). This CDR3 spans 15 amino acids. Germline V gene lookup returns CDR1 SGHNT and CDR2 YYREEE (reference sequence). V lost 4 bases to trimming and J lost 2 bases, with 13 bases between them. CDR3 loop: CASSRTGTPKNIQYF. The DNA of the CDR3 is TGTGCCAGCAGCCGAACCGGGACACCCAAAAACATTCAGTACTTC.

This clone has a handful of counts. The chain joins TRBV7-9 to TRBJ2-1, with 12 bases aligning to TRBD1. Germline V gives CDR1 SEHNR, CDR2 FQNEAQ (reference sequence). V lost 4 bases, J lost 7 bases, and 2 bases stayed unmatched. This CDR3 is 14 amino acids long. CDR3 in amino acids: CASSSGQGANEQFF. The CDR3 nucleotides are TGTGCCAGCAGCTCGGGACAGGGGGCGAATGAGCAGTTCTTC.

V is TRBV21-1 and J is TRBJ2-5; TRBD1 is the table's D call and was not checked against the DNA. TRBV21-1 is listed as a pseudogene. The CDR3 spans 20 residues. The chain's CDR3 is CARTREGTDPRPSGRGTQYF. The CDR3 DNA reads as TGTGCCAGGACGAGAGAAGGGACAGATCCGAGACCGAGTGGTAGAGGGACCCAGTACTTC.

The J gene is TRBJ1-2, the V gene TRBV6-6; 7 bases align to TRBD1. CDR1 and CDR2 from the germline V gene are MNHNY and SVGAGI (reference sequence). V lost 5 bases, J lost 4 bases, and 10 bases stayed unmatched. The CDR3 is made up of 15 amino acids. CDR3 in amino acids: CASSRLSTGRYGYTF. CDR3 in DNA: TGTGCCAGCAGTCGCCTATCGACAGGGCGCTATGGCTACACCTTC.

CDR3 sequence: CASSYSRRQVNTEAFF. CDR3 in DNA: TGTGCCAGCAGTTACTCGAGACGACAGGTGAACACTGAAGCTTTCTTT. This chain connects TRBV6-5 to TRBJ1-1, with D possibly matching TRBD1 (6 bases). Germline V gives CDR1 MNHEY, CDR2 SVGAGI. Trimming cost V 0 bases and J 0 bases, with 11 bases left between them. The CDR3 has 16 residues.

The chain has TRBV10-1 and TRBJ1-1; 11 nucleotides line up with TRBD1. V shed 6 bases, J shed 0 bases, and the junction held 3 bases outside the gene matches. From germline, CDR1 is WNHNN and CDR2 SYGVQD (reference sequence). This CDR3 spans 15 amino acids. Here the CDR3 reads CASSPGQGVNTEAFF. CDR3 DNA: TGCGCCAGCAGCCCGGGACAGGGGGTGAACACTGAAGCTTTCTTT.

This clone turned up a few times. CDR3 loop: CASSAQAPSGPMGYTF. CDR3 DNA sequence: TGTGCCAGCAGTGCCCAGGCCCCATCAGGTCCGATGGGCTACACCTTC. The J gene is TRBJ1-2, the V gene TRBV28; D is unclear. V lost 5 bases and J 8 bases, leaving 24 bases between the germline ends. Germline values: CDR1 MDHEN, CDR2 SYDVKM. CDR3 length: 16 residues.

This clone appeared a few times. The chain links TRBV18 to TRBJ1-2; 7 bases line up with TRBD1. The CDR3 sequence is 13 residues long. J lost 8 bases, V lost 3 bases, and 6 bases had no gene match. Germline V gene data show CDR1 as KGHSH and CDR2 as LQKENI. The CDR3 spells CASSPLGQEGYTF. The CDR3, as DNA: TGTGCCAGCTCACCTTTAGGACAGGAAGGCTACACCTTC.

V gene TRBV7-9 combines with J gene TRBJ1-1, with D possibly being TRBD1 (5 bases). There are 14 residues in the CDR3. Germline CDR1 is SEHNR and CDR2 is FQNEAQ (reference sequence). V lost 1 base and J 11 bases, leaving 17 bases between the germline ends. DNA of the CDR3: TGTGCCAGCAGCTTAGTGACAGATGGACGTACGGCTTTCTTT. It yields the protein CASSLVTDGRTAFF.

The chain has TRBV10-3 and TRBJ1-5; 8 bases are shared with TRBD1. The V gene end was trimmed by 8 bases and the J gene end by 7 bases; junction bases not matched to a gene: 16. In germline, CDR1 is ENHRY, CDR2 SYGVKD. CDR3 length: 16 residues. Here the CDR3 reads CAISNGGRGQGQPQHF. CDR3 sequence (DNA): TGTGCCATCTCCAACGGGGGCAGGGGGCAAGGGCAGCCCCAGCATTTT.

V is TRBV6-1 and J is TRBJ2-3; D is possibly TRBD1 (7 bases). The germline V and J ends were trimmed by 6 bases and 11 bases, with 21 bases remaining between them. Germline V gene lookup returns CDR1 MNHNS and CDR2 SASEGT. The CDR3 is 14 residues long. Written as DNA, the CDR3 is TGTGCCAGCAGCCGAGGACAGGCGGGGAATAAGCAGTATTTT. Residues: CASSRGQAGNKQYF.

The chain couples TRBV7-2 to TRBJ2-4; TRBD2 matches 13 bases. CDR1 and CDR2 from the germline V gene are SGHTA and FQGNSA. CDR3 length: 18 residues. The trim removed 2 bases at V and 0 bases at J, leaving 4 bases unmatched. The CDR3 here is CASSLTSGGDLAKNIQYF. CDR3 nucleotides: TGTGCCAGCAGCTTAACTAGCGGGGGGGACCTAGCCAAAAACATTCAGTACTTC.

The chain uses TRBV7-7 and TRBJ1-4; 12 nucleotides agree with TRBD1. V trimming: 0 bases; J trimming: 10 bases; junction bases outside the gene matches: 3. CDR1 and CDR2 from the germline V gene are SSHAT and FNYEAQ (reference sequence). The CDR3 loop spans 15 amino acids. The CDR3 spells CASSLAPGQGAKLFF. The CDR3 DNA sequence: TGTGCCAGCAGCTTAGCACCGGGACAGGGGGCAAAACTGTTTTTT.

This sequence joins TRBV15 and TRBJ1-4, with D unresolved. The CDR3 covers 14 residues. Germline V gene sequence: CDR1 LNHNV, CDR2 YYDKDF (reference sequence). V was pared by 3 bases and J by 6 bases, with 11 bases between. The CDR3 spells CATSRAGLDEKLFF. The CDR3 bases are TGTGCCACCAGCAGGGCGGGTTTGGATGAAAAACTGTTTTTT.

This clone has a single count. The J gene is TRBJ1-4, the V gene TRBV2; D possibly corresponds to TRBD1 (5 bases). The CDR3 contains 15 residues. Germline V gene data show CDR1 as SNHLY and CDR2 as FYNNEI. The V end lost 1 base, the J end lost 10 bases, and 16 bases lay between the germline ends. This chain's CDR3 is CASSEGGGNFGKLFF. The CDR3 DNA is TGTGCCAGCAGTGAAGGGGGGGGAAATTTTGGAAAACTGTTTTTT.